These 18 T cell receptor beta chains share one sample of origin, sequenced in a study of T cell responses to AZD1222 COVID-19 vaccine. Assay: immunoSEQ multiplex PCR; the TCRdb copy retains only in-frame clones and omits some. This sample has some 180,000 clones, with roughly nine tenths found just once. The sample here was peripheral blood, taken 28 days after the second AZD1222 dose. Every receptor here comes from an adult who received the AZD1222 COVID-19 vaccine.

This chain uses TRBV5-1 with TRBJ2-7, with a possible D match to TRBD2 (5 bases). This CDR3 spans 14 amino acids. Germline lookup yields CDR1 SGHRS and CDR2 YFSETQ. Trimming took off 0 bases at V and 3 bases at J, with 10 bases between the two ends. The CDR3 spells CASSLATGNYEQYF. The DNA of the CDR3 is TGCGCCAGCAGCTTGGCCACCGGGAACTACGAGCAGTACTTC. Looking up the rest from reference TRBV5-1 and TRBJ2-7 gives the full variable domain: KAGVTQTPRYLIKTRGQQVTLSCSPISGHRSVSWYQQTPGQGLQFLFEYFSETQRNKGNFPGRFSGRQFSNSRSEMNVSTLELGDSALYLCASSLATGNYEQYFGPGTRLTVT.

The chain is built from TRBV6-6 and TRBJ2-7; 7 bases agree with TRBD1. Germline trimming cut 2 bases from V and 0 bases from J; bases unmatched to any gene: 7. CDR1 is MNHNY and CDR2 is SVGAGI in the germline V gene (reference sequence). The CDR3 covers 16 residues. The CDR3 nucleotides are TGTGCCAGCAGTTACGTGCGGACAGGTCGCTCCTACGAGCAGTACTTC. It is translated as CASSYVRTGRSYEQYF.

This clone was counted a single time. The chain carries TRBV5-1 and TRBJ2-1, with 7 bases that match TRBD2. Trimming removed 2 bases from V and 0 bases from J; junction bases left unmatched: 2. The CDR3 spans 15 residues. The germline V gene encodes CDR1 SGHRS and CDR2 YFSETQ. In DNA form, the CDR3 reads TGCGCCAGCAGCTTCGGCGGGAGCTCCTACAATGAGCAGTTCTTC. It is translated as CASSFGGSSYNEQFF.

To note about this clone: This same CDR3 is encoded by further DNA sequences in the sample. The V and J genes are TRBV19 and TRBJ1-1, with D perhaps TRBD1 (5 bases). Germline V lookup: CDR1 LNHDA, CDR2 SQIVND (reference sequence). V dropped 1 base and J dropped 1 base, with 7 bases sitting between them. The CDR3 covers 14 residues. The CDR3 protein is CASSIGTRNTEAFF. The CDR3 nucleotides read TGTGCCAGTAGTATAGGGACAAGGAACACTGAAGCTTTCTTT.

The chain combines TRBV5-6 with TRBJ2-3; 10 bases agree with TRBD1. V shed 3 bases, J shed 4 bases, and the junction held 8 bases outside the gene matches. CDR1 SGHDT and CDR2 YYEEEE come from the germline V gene. The CDR3 is 16 residues long. CDR3 in DNA: TGTGCCAGCAGCTGGACCGGGACAGGGGTGGCAGATACGCAGTATTTT. Translated: CASSWTGTGVADTQYF.

The chain carries TRBV19 and TRBJ2-7, with 8 bases aligning to TRBD1. The CDR3 loop spans 13 amino acids. Germline CDR1 and CDR2: LNHDA and SQIVND (reference sequence). The V segment lost 3 bases and the J segment 4 bases; nucleotides outside the gene matches: 2. The CDR3 loop is CASSMGTGYEQYF. The CDR3 bases are TGTGCCAGTAGTATGGGGACAGGTTACGAGCAGTACTTC.

The rearrangement uses TRBV18 and TRBJ1-4; D is possibly TRBD1 (5 bases). The V end lost 2 bases, the J end lost 8 bases, and 15 bases lay between the germline ends. Germline loops: CDR1 KGHSH, CDR2 LQKENI. The CDR3 extends over 15 amino acids. CDR3 region: CASSPVGTGLEKLFF. In nucleotides, the CDR3 is TGTGCCAGCTCACCAGTCGGGACGGGGTTGGAAAAACTGTTTTTT.

This chain joins TRBV6-5 and TRBJ1-1, with D unclear. V was clipped by 8 bases and J by 5 bases, with 18 bases between them. The CDR3 runs to 14 residues. The germline CDR1 and CDR2 sequences are MNHEY and SVGAGI. Here the CDR3 reads CASRAGSSGTEAFF. Written as DNA, the CDR3 is TGTGCCAGCCGGGCGGGCTCCTCGGGAACTGAAGCTTTCTTT.

This chain links TRBV5-1 with TRBJ2-3; D gene ambiguous. Trimming took off 1 base at V and 2 bases at J, with 11 bases between the two ends. The V gene's germline CDR1 is SGHRS and CDR2 YFSETQ. The CDR3 consists of 15 residues. The CDR3 protein is CASSLNPTDTDTQYF. The CDR3 DNA reads TGCGCCAGCAGCTTGAATCCTACGGACACAGATACGCAGTATTTT.

J is TRBJ1-4 and V is TRBV4-1; 8 bases line up with TRBD1. The V and J ends lost 3 bases and 3 bases, in that order; junction bases with no gene match: 3. Germline V gene lookup returns CDR1 MGHRA and CDR2 YSYEKL. This CDR3 contains 15 residues. CDR3 sequence: CASSQQDRANEKLFF. Here the CDR3 DNA reads TGCGCCAGCAGCCAGCAGGACAGGGCTAATGAAAAACTGTTTTTT.

The rearrangement links TRBV19 to TRBJ2-5; 7 positions agree with TRBD2. Germline CDR1 LNHDA, CDR2 SQIVND (reference sequence). Unmatched junction bases numbered 8, after V lost 7 bases and J lost 0 bases. The CDR3 sequence is 15 residues long. The DNA of the CDR3 is TGTGCCAGTAAAGGCGGGAGATCGTACCAAGAGACCCAGTACTTC. Translated: CASKGGRSYQETQYF.

In the case of this clone: Germline and junction disagree at one end, which may indicate a read error. V usage is TRBV7-7 and J usage is TRBJ2-2, with a weak D call TRBD1 (5 bases). Germline CDR1 is SSHAT and CDR2 is FNYEAQ (reference sequence). The CDR3 is 14 residues long. Written as DNA, the CDR3 is TGTGCTAGCAGCTTAGGGGTAAACACCGGGGAGCTGTTTTTT. Translated, it gives CASSLGVNTGELFF. Full variable domain (missing parts from reference TRBV7-7 and TRBJ2-2): GAGVSQSPRYKVTKRGQDVTLRCDPISSHATLYWYQQALGQGPEFLTYFNYEAQPDKSGLPSDRFSAERPEGSISTLTIQRTEQRDSAMYRCASSLGVNTGELFFGEGSRLTVL.

The chain recombines TRBV3-1 (or the pseudogene TRBV3-2) with TRBJ2-7; D perhaps matches TRBD1 (6 bases). The germline V gene encodes CDR1 LGHDT and CDR2 YNNKEL (reference sequence). Trimming pared 1 base from V and 4 bases from J, leaving 17 bases between. The CDR3 consists of 16 residues. As DNA, the CDR3 is TGTGCCAGCAGCCAAGTTATTACAGGGCGAAATTACGAGCAGTACTTC. As protein: CASSQVITGRNYEQYF.

This chain joins TRBV7-9 and TRBJ1-1, with 9 bases lining up with TRBD1. J gave up 2 bases and V 5 bases, and 9 bases lay outside the gene matches. This CDR3 region has 16 residues. CDR1 SEHNR and CDR2 FQNEAQ come from the germline V gene (reference sequence). CDR3 in DNA: TGTGCCAGCAGCCCTCGGACAGGGGTGAAAAACACTGAAGCTTTCTTT. This sequence encodes CASSPRTGVKNTEAFF.

The sample holds one count of this clone. The gene calls are TRBV5-6 and TRBJ1-2; 8 bases are shared with TRBD1. CDR1 is SGHDT, CDR2 YYEEEE, per germline. After removal of 3 bases from V and 4 bases from J, the junction contained 14 bases not matched to a gene. The CDR3 runs to 17 residues. CDR3 in amino acids: CASSSEPSGTGSYGYTF. CDR3 nucleotides: TGTGCCAGCAGCTCAGAGCCGTCCGGGACAGGTTCCTATGGCTACACCTTC.

The chain has TRBV24-1 and TRBJ2-2; a weak D match, TRBD1 (6 bases). The CDR3 is made up of 14 amino acids. V lost 4 bases, J lost 1 base, and 6 bases lay in between. Germline V gene lookup returns CDR1 KGHDR and CDR2 SFDVKD. In DNA form, the CDR3 reads TGTGCCACCAGTGACAGGGGGAACACCGGGGAGCTGTTTTTT. It codes for CATSDRGNTGELFF.

This rearrangement joins TRBV19 to TRBJ1-5; D remains unclear. The CDR3 length is 9 residues. From germline, CDR1 is LNHDA and CDR2 SQIVND (reference sequence). Trimming shortened V by 10 bases and J by 9 bases, and 7 bases separated the two germline ends. The chain's CDR3 is CATPRPQHF. CDR3 bases: TGTGCCACCCCGCGGCCCCAGCATTTT. The full variable domain, with the rest looked up from reference TRBV19 and TRBJ1-5, is DGGITQSPKYLFRKEGQNVTLSCEQNLNHDAMYWYRQDPGQGLRLIYYSQIVNDFQKGDIAEGYSVSREKKESFPLTVTSAQKNPTAFYLCATPRPQHFGDGTRLSIL.

The DNA of the CDR3 is TGTGCCAGCAGCTCCCTTTACCAGAACACCGGGGAGCTGTTTTTT. Translating it yields CASSSLYQNTGELFF. The chain couples TRBV7-9 to TRBJ2-2; D is undetermined. The CDR3 has 15 residues. V was clipped by 4 bases and J by 1 base, with 10 bases between them. Germline CDR1 SEHNR, CDR2 FQNEAQ (reference sequence).